This T cell receptor (beta chain) is from a study of OX40 agonist ivuxolimab in advanced cancers. About the full investigation: Ivuxolimab, which targeted the costimulatory receptor OX40 (CD134), was an agonistic, fully human IgG2 monoclonal antibody. Intravenous ivuxolimab was administered to patients every 2 weeks at six dose levels: 0.01, 0.1, 0.3, 1.5, 3 and 10 mg/kg. Among the roughly 52 dose-escalation patients, around 20 had hepatocellular carcinoma, about 15 melanoma, 9 renal cell carcinoma and 9 head and neck cancer. In the dose-escalation cohort, about four fifths of patients were male, and the mean age was 60 years with a range of roughly 20 to 85. Prior anti-PD-1, anti-PD-L1 or anti-CTLA-4 therapy was permitted, and checkpoint inhibitors had been received by around 40% of dose-escalation patients. Partial responses occurred in three dose-escalation patients: two with cutaneous melanoma and one with hepatocellular carcinoma. Peripheral TCRbeta sequencing was intended to test whether TCR sequence diversity was altered and clonal T-cell expansion was caused by ivuxolimab. The paper reports the monotherapy dose-escalation portion (N ≈ 50 patients) of the phase I ivuxolimab trial. Broader findings and caveats from the paper: At doses of 0.1 to 3.0 mg/kg, clonal expansion of both CD4+ and CD8+ blood T cells was observed from baseline to week 6. In the 0.1-3.0 mg/kg groups, partial responders were among the patients with the lowest normalized peripheral clonal expansion, particularly in CD8+ T cells. On average, CD8+ T cells showed more expanded clones than CD4+ T cells after ivuxolimab. Low levels of normalized T-cell clonal expansion were also shown by some nonresponding patients. Antigen specificity was not determined for the clonally expanded peripheral T cells.

Patients with autoimmune disease history or receiving systemic immunosuppression were excluded from the trial. In every dose cohort, peripheral blood was drawn for TCR sequencing at baseline, cycle 4 day 1, and cycle 7 day 1. Samples came from an open-label, multicenter, first-in-human phase I dose-escalation trial of ivuxolimab. Adults with locally advanced or metastatic melanoma, renal cell carcinoma, hepatocellular carcinoma or head and neck squamous cell carcinoma were enrolled in the trial. Before TCR sequencing, CD4+ T cells and CD8+ T cells from peripheral blood were sorted into separate populations. CDR1 and CDR2 are drawn from the germline V gene: SGHVS, FNYEAQ. The CDR3 holds 14 amino acids from the cysteine to the phenylalanine. Of the read, only the CDR3 DNA is kept; its 42 bases are in frame from base 1. Between the V and J ends, shortened by 7 bases and 2 bases respectively, the junction contains 13 bases.

To sequence the TCRbeta CDR3 region, genomic DNA was isolated from the sorted cells. The immunoSEQ Assay was used for sequencing of TCRbeta CDR3 regions. TCRdb provides this immuneACCESS table in a form limited to in-frame rearrangements. Some clones are lacking; in checked studies, under half of them reflect an unresolved V gene, and why the rest are absent is not known. The sample contains 65,000 to 80,000 clones, more than 70% of them found a single time. 7% to 9.5% of the sample belongs to the ten largest clones. Concerning this clone itself: This clone's antigen is unknown. Per-base qualities were not stored, and no clone one base away is much larger.

The specimen comprised CD4+ or CD8+ T cells sorted from blood, sampled in a trial of the OX40 agonist ivuxolimab. The chain is made from TRBV7-6 and TRBJ2-3, with a weak D call of TRBD2 (6 bases match). The clonotype originates from an adult with an advanced solid tumor such as melanoma, head and neck, liver or kidney cancer. CDR3 reads: CASMLGGDTDTQYF. In nucleotide form, the sequence is TGTGCCAGCATGCTCGGGGGTGACACAGATACGCAGTATTTT.